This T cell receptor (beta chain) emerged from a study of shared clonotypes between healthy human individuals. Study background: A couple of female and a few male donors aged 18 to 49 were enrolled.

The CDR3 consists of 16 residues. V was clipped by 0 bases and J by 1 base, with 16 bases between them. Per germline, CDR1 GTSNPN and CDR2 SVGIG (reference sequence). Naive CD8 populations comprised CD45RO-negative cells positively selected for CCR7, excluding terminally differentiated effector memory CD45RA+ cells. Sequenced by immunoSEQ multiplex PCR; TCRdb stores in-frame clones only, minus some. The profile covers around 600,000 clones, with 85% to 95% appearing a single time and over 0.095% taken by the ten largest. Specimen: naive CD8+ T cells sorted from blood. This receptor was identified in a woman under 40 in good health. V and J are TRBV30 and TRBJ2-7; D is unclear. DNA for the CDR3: TGTGCCTGGAGTGTACGTGGTGGGTTCGGTTCCTACGAGCAGTACTTC. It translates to CAWSVRGGFGSYEQYF. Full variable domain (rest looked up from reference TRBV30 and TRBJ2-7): SQTIHQWPATLVQPVGSPLSLECTVEGTSNPNLYWYRQAAGRGLQLLFYSVGIGQISSEVPQNLSASRPQDRQFILSSKKLLLSDSGFYLCAWSVRGGFGSYEQYFGPGTRLTVT.